A selection of T cell receptor beta chains follows, all from one sample in a study of cytotoxic CD8 clonotypes in ibrutinib-treated CLL. Libraries were prepared by immunoSEQ multiplex PCR; TCRdb keeps only in-frame clonotypes and omits some of them. The sample records 160,000 or so clones, about 80% being singletons. Sequences were derived from PBMCs, sampled after 12 months of ibrutinib treatment. The receptors originated from a human donor with chronic lymphocytic leukemia. Both conserved end residues are part of each CDR3. A D gene is named only where the DNA matches it firmly. For some rows the clone size is stated as once, few or many, or as a class when expanded; others skip it.

abundance,d_gene,v_gene,j_gene,CDR3aa,CDR3nt
.,.,TRBV4-1,TRBJ1-3,CASSRGFTGNRNTIYF,TGCGCCAGCAGCCGGGGGTTTACAGGAAACAGAAACACCATATATTTT
once,.,TRBV10-3,TRBJ2-5,CAISDPLAGETQYF,TGTGCCATCAGTGACCCATTGGCGGGGGAGACCCAGTACTTC
.,.,TRBV19,TRBJ1-2,CASQRDTTNYGYTF,TGTGCCAGCCAGCGGGACACCACTAACTATGGCTACACCTTC
few,.,TRBV21-1,TRBJ1-2,CASSRGEGCYGYTF,TGTGCCAGCAGCCGCGGGGAGGGGTGCTATGGCTACACCTTC
.,TRBD1,TRBV28,TRBJ1-1,CASSRDRDEAFF,TGTGCCAGCAGTCGGGACAGGGATGAAGCTTTCTTT
.,.,TRBV10-2,TRBJ1-2,CASSEVNRNYGYTF,TGCGCCAGCAGTGAGGTTAACAGAAACTATGGCTACACCTTC
.,TRBD2,TRBV6-6,TRBJ2-5,CASSPGLAGGGETQYF,TGTGCCAGCAGTCCGGGACTAGCGGGTGGGGGGGAGACCCAGTACTTC
.,.,TRBV19,TRBJ2-2,CASKREGQGNTGELFF,TGTGCCAGTAAAAGAGAGGGGCAGGGAAACACCGGGGAGCTGTTTTTT
few,.,TRBV5-6,TRBJ1-2,CASSWDGRDTF,TGTGCCAGCAGCTGGGACGGTCGGGACACCTTC
.,.,TRBV15,TRBJ1-1,CATSRDVTLEAFF,TGTGCCACCAGCAGAGATGTAACCCTTGAAGCTTTCTTT
.,TRBD2,TRBV30,TRBJ2-1,CAWSVGWASGDQFF,TGTGCCTGGAGTGTAGGGTGGGCAAGCGGGGATCAGTTCTTC
.,.,TRBV28,TRBJ1-1,CASSLVGDTEAFF,TGTGCCAGCAGTTTAGTAGGGGACACTGAAGCTTTCTTT
.,.,TRBV6-6,TRBJ2-7,CASSLRAGLLSYEQYF,TGTGCCAGCAGCTTGCGTGCAGGGCTCCTCTCCTACGAGCAGTACTTC